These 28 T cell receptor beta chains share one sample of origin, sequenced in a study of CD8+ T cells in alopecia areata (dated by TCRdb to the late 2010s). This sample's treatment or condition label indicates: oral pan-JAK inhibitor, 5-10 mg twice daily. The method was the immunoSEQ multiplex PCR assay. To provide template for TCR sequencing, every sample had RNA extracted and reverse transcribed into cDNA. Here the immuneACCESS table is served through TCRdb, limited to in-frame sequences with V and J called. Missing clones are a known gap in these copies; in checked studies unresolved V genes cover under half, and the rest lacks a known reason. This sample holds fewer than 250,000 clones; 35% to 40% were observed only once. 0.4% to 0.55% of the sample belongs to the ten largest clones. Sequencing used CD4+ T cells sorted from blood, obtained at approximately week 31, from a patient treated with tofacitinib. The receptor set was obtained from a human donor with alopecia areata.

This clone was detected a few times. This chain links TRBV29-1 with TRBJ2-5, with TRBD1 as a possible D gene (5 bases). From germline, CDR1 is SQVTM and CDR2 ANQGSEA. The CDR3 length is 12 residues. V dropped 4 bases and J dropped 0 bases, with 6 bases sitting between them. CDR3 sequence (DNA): TGCAGCGTTGCAGGGAACCAAGAGACCCAGTACTTC. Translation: CSVAGNQETQYF.

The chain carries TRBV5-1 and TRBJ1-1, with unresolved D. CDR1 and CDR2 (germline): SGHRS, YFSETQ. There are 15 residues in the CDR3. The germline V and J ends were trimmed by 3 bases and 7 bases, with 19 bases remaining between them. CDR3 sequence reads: CASSSQNGPTGEAFF. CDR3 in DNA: TGCGCCAGCAGCTCGCAAAATGGACCGACGGGTGAAGCTTTCTTT.

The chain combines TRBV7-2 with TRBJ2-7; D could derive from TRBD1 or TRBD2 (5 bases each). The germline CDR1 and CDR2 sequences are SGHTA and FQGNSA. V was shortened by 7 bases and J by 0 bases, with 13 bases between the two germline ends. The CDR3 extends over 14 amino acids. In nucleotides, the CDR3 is TGTGCCAGCACCCGGGACCGGAGCTCCTACGAGCAGTACTTC. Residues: CASTRDRSSYEQYF.

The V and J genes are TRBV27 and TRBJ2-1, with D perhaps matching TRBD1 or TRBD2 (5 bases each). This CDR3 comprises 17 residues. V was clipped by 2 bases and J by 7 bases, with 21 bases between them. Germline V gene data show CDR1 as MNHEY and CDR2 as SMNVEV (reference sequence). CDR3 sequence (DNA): TGTGCCAGCAGTTTAAGGGTCAGGGCTAGCCAGAGTAATGAGCAGTTCTTC. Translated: CASSLRVRASQSNEQFF.

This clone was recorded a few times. The CDR3 DNA reads as TGCAGTGCTACGGGGGATGATGGCTACACCTTC. Encoded protein: CSATGDDGYTF. The chain links TRBV20-1 to TRBJ1-2, with D maybe TRBD1 (5 bases). The CDR3 covers 11 residues. Germline CDR1 DFQATT, CDR2 SNEGSKA (reference sequence). Trimming took off 4 bases at V and 6 bases at J, with 9 bases between the two ends.

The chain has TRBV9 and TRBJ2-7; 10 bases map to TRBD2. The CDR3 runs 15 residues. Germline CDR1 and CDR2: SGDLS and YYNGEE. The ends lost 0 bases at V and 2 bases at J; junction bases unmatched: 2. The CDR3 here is CASSVETSGPYEQYF. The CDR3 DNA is TGTGCCAGCAGCGTAGAGACTAGCGGGCCCTACGAGCAGTACTTC.

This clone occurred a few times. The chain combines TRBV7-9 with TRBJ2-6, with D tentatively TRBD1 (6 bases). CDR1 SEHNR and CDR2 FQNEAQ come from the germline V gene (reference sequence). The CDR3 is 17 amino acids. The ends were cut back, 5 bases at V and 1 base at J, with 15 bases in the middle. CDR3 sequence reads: CASSQRQVGSGANVLTF. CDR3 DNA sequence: TGTGCCAGCAGCCAGCGACAGGTGGGGTCTGGGGCCAACGTCCTGACTTTC.

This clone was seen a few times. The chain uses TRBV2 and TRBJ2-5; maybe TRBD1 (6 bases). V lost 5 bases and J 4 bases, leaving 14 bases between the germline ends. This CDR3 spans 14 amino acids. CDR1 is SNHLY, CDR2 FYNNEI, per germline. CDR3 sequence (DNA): TGTGCCAGCAGTCTGACGGTCAGGGGAGAGACCCAGTACTTC. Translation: CASSLTVRGETQYF.

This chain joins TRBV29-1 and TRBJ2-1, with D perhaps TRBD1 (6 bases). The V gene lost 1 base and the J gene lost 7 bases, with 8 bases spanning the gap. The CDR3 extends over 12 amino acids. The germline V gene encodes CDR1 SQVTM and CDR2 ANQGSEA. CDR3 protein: CSVEGTVNEQFF. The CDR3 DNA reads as TGCAGCGTTGAAGGGACAGTAAATGAGCAGTTCTTC.

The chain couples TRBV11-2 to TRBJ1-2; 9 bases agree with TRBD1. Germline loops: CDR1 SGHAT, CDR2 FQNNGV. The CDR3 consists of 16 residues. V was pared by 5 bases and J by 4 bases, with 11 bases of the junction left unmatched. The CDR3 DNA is TGTGCCAGCAGCGTCGGACAGGGGTCGGTGGGCTATGGCTACACCTTC. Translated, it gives CASSVGQGSVGYGYTF.

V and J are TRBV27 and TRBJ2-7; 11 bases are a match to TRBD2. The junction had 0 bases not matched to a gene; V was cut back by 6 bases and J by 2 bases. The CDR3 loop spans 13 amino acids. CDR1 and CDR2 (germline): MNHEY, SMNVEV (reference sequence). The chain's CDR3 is CASRLAGAYEQYF. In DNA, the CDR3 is TGTGCCAGCAGACTAGCGGGAGCCTACGAGCAGTACTTC.

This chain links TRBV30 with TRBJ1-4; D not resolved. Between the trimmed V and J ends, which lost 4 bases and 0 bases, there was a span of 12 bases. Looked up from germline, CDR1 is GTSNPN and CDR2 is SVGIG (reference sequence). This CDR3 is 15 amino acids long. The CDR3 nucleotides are TGTGCCTGGAATGTAGACGGCGCAACTAATGAAAAACTGTTTTTT. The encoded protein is CAWNVDGATNEKLFF.

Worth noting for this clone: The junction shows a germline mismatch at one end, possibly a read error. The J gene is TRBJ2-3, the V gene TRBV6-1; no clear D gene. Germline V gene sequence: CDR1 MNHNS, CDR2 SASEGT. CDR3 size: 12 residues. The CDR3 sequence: CASSELTGQVNF. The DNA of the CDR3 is TGTGCCAGCAGTGAACTAACTGGGCAAGTAAATTTT.

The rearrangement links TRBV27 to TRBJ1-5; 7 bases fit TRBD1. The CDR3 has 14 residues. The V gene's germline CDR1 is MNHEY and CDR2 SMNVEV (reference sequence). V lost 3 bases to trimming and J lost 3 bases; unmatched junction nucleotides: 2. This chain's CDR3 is CASSLTGHNQPQHF. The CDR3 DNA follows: TGTGCCAGCAGTTTGACAGGGCACAATCAGCCCCAGCATTTT.

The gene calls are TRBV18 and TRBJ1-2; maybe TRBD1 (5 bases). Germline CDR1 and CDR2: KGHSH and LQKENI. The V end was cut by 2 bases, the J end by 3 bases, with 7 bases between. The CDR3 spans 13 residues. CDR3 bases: TGTGCCAGCTCACCAGAAGGGGACTATGGCTACACCTTC. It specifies CASSPEGDYGYTF.

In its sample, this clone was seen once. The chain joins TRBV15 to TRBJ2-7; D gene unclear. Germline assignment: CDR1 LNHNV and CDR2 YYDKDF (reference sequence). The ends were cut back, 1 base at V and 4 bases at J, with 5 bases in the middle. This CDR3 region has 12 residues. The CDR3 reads CATSRVGYEQYF. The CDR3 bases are TGTGCCACCAGCAGAGTGGGGTACGAGCAGTACTTC. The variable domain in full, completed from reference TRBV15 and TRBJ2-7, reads DAMVIQNPRYQVTQFGKPVTLSCSQTLNHNVMYWYQQKSSQAPKLLFHYYDKDFNNEADTPDNFQSRRPNTSFCFLDIRSPGLGDTAMYLCATSRVGYEQYFGPGTRLTVT.

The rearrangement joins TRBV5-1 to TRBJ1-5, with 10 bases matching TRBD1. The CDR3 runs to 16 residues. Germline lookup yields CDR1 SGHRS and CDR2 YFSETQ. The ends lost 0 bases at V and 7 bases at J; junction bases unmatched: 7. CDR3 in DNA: TGCGCCAGCAGCTTGGCCGGGACAGGGGACGGACAGCCCCAGCATTTT. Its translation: CASSLAGTGDGQPQHF.

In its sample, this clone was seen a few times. The CDR3 nucleotides are TGCGCCAGCAGCTTGGGGACACGGGCTATTAATGAAAAACTGTTTTTT. Translation gives CASSLGTRAINEKLFF. The genes are TRBV5-1 and TRBJ1-4, with D maybe TRBD1 (5 bases). In germline, CDR1 is SGHRS, CDR2 YFSETQ. The V end was cut by 0 bases, the J end by 4 bases, with 13 bases between. The CDR3 runs 16 residues.

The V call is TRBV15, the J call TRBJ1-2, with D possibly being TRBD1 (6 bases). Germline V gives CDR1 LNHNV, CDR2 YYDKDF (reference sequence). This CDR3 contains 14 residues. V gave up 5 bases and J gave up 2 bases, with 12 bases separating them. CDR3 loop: CATSPRQGNYGYTF. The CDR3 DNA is TGTGCCACCAGCCCCCGCCAGGGGAACTATGGCTACACCTTC.

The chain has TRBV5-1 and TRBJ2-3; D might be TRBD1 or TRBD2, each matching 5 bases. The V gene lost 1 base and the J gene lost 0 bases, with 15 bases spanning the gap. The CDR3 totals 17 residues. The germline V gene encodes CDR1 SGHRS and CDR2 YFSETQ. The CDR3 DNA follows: TGCGCCAGCAGCTTGTTCGTCGGCAGGGACAGCACAGATACGCAGTATTTT. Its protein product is CASSLFVGRDSTDTQYF.

In DNA, the CDR3 is TGTGCCAGCAGCTTACTCTGTATAGCCAAAAACATTCAGTACTTC. Protein product: CASSLLCIAKNIQYF. The V gene is TRBV7-3, the J gene TRBJ2-4; D not resolved. The CDR3 loop spans 15 amino acids. V was cut by 2 bases and J by 0 bases, with 8 bases left in between. The germline CDR1 and CDR2 sequences are SGHTA and FQGTGA.

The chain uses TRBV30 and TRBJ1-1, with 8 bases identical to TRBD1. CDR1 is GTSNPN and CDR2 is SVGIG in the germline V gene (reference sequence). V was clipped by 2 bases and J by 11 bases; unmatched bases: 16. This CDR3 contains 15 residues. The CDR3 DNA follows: TGTGCCTGGAGTCGGCCCGGGACAGGACACACTTGGGCTTTCTTT. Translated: CAWSRPGTGHTWAFF.

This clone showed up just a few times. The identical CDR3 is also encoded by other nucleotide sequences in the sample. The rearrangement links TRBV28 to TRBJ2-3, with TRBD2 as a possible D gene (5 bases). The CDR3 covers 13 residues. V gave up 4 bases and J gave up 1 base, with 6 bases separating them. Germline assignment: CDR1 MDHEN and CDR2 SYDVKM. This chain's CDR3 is CASSSGGTDTQYF. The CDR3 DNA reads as TGTGCCAGCAGTTCCGGGGGCACAGATACGCAGTATTTT.

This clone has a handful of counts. Here the CDR3 DNA reads TGCGCCAGCAGCTTGGAGTCCTCCTCCTACAATGAGCAGTTCTTC. It encodes CASSLESSSYNEQFF. This chain links TRBV5-1 with TRBJ2-1, with no clear D. The CDR3 has 15 residues. The germline V gene encodes CDR1 SGHRS and CDR2 YFSETQ. Trimming shortened V by 0 bases and J by 0 bases, and 7 bases separated the two germline ends.

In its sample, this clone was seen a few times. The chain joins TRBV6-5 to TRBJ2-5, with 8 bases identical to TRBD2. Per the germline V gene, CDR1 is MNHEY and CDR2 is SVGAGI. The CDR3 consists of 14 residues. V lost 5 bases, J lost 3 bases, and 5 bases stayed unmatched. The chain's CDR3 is CASSQYSGKETQYF. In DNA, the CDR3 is TGTGCCAGCAGTCAATATAGCGGGAAAGAGACCCAGTACTTC.

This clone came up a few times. The CDR3 sequence is CASSMSGYNEQFF. DNA of the CDR3: TGCGCCAGCAGCATGAGCGGGTACAATGAGCAGTTCTTC. The chain links TRBV5-1 to TRBJ2-1, with D tentatively TRBD2 (6 bases). Germline V gene sequence: CDR1 SGHRS, CDR2 YFSETQ. V lost 4 bases and J lost 4, with 9 bases in between. The CDR3 is made up of 13 amino acids.

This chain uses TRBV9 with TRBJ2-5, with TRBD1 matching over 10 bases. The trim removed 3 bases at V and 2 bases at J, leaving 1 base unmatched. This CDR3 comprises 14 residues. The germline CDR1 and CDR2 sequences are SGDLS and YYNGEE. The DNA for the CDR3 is TGTGCCAGCAGCGCGGACAGGGGGCAAGAGACCCAGTACTTC. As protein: CASSADRGQETQYF. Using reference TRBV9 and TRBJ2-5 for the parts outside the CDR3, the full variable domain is DSGVTQTPKHLITATGQRVTLRCSPRSGDLSVYWYQQSLDQGLQFLIQYYNGEERAKGNILERFSAQQFPDLHSELNLSSLELGDSALYFCASSADRGQETQYFGPGTRLLVL.

As DNA, the CDR3 is TGCAGCGTTGTAACGGGAGGGACCCACACAGATACGCAGTATTTT. This gives the protein CSVVTGGTHTDTQYF. The chain is built from TRBV29-1 and TRBJ2-3; 8 bases agree with TRBD2. The CDR3 length is 15 residues. The V gene's germline CDR1 is SQVTM and CDR2 ANQGSEA. Trimming removed 4 bases from V and 2 bases from J; junction bases left unmatched: 8.